The next 29 T cell receptor beta chains were all read from a single sample in a study of control samples from healthy donors and cancer patients. The assay was immunoSEQ multiplex PCR, and TCRdb's table has in-frame clones only and misses some. The sample holds about 120,000 clones; roughly nine tenths are singletons and the top ten take 40%. Source material: blood. The source is a man aged 50-60 years in good health.

This rearrangement joins TRBV3-1 (or the pseudogene TRBV3-2) to TRBJ1-5; D unclear. Trimming left V 0 bases short and J 7 bases short, with 10 bases between. Germline V CDR1 and CDR2: LGHDT, YNNKEL (reference sequence). The CDR3 consists of 14 residues. The CDR3 DNA sequence: TGTGCCAGCAGCCAAGAGGGGTTTTGGCAGCCCCAGCATTTT. It codes for CASSQEGFWQPQHF.

On this clone: The junction differs from germline at one of its ends, possibly a read error. The J gene is TRBJ2-7, the V gene TRBV6-5, with a weak D call TRBD2 (5 bases). The CDR3 is 13 amino acids. The germline gives CDR1 MNHEY, CDR2 SVGAGI. This CDR3 is CASSYSGNYEQYF. DNA of the CDR3: TGTGCCAGCAGCTACTCCGGGAACTACGAGCAGTACTTC.

V is TRBV5-1 and J is TRBJ1-2; tentatively, D is TRBD1 (5 bases). Germline CDR1 is SGHRS and CDR2 is YFSETQ. The CDR3 totals 14 residues. Trimming stripped 5 bases from V and 2 bases from J, with 13 bases between. CDR3 bases: TGCGCCAGCAGAAGGGGATACACCAACTATGGCTACACCTTC. Translating it yields CASRRGYTNYGYTF.

V is TRBV5-4 and J is TRBJ1-2; the D gene is possibly TRBD1 (5 bases). CDR3 length equals 15 residues. V was cut by 6 bases and J by 10 bases, with 25 bases left in between. Germline V gene lookup returns CDR1 SGHNT and CDR2 YYREEE (reference sequence). The CDR3 loop reads CASTEGGTAVSVYTF. The CDR3 region has the DNA TGTGCCAGCACCGAAGGTGGGACGGCAGTTTCGGTCTACACCTTC.

This clone was counted between two and nine times. The chain uses TRBV4-1 and TRBJ1-2, with D tentatively TRBD1 (5 bases). The CDR3 length is 15 residues. CDR1 and CDR2 from the germline V gene are MGHRA and YSYEKL. The V gene lost 3 bases and the J gene lost 5 bases, with 16 bases spanning the gap. As DNA, the CDR3 is TGCGCCAGCAGCCAGGTCCCGCCCAGGGAATATGGCTACACCTTC. Protein product: CASSQVPPREYGYTF.

The sample holds a few counts of this clone. This chain uses TRBV4-3 with TRBJ2-1, with 7 bases that match TRBD2. There are 14 residues in the CDR3. Trimming at V came to 1 base and at J to 6 bases, leaving 3 bases not matched to a gene. The germline V gene has CDR1 LGHNA and CDR2 YSLEER. CDR3 in DNA: TGCGCCAGCAGCCAAGTGGGAGGGCCCAATGAGCAGTTCTTC. The encoded protein is CASSQVGGPNEQFF.

The CDR3 is CASSSSKGQGTDTQYF. DNA for the CDR3: TGTGCCAGCAGCTCCTCAAAGGGACAGGGCACAGATACGCAGTATTTT. V is TRBV11-2 and J is TRBJ2-3, with 8 bases lining up with TRBD1. CDR1 is SGHAT and CDR2 is FQNNGV in the germline V gene. This CDR3 comprises 16 residues. Trimming took 4 bases from V and 1 from J; bases not matched to a gene: 7. The whole variable domain, filled in from reference TRBV11-2 and TRBJ2-3, reads EAGVAQSPRYKIIEKRQSVAFWCNPISGHATLYWYQQILGQGPKLLIQFQNNGVVDDSQLPKDRFSAERLKGVDSTLKIQPAKLEDSAVYLCASSSSKGQGTDTQYFGPGTRLTVL.

The chain recombines TRBV5-4 with TRBJ1-6; no clear D. Trimming took off 4 bases at V and 6 bases at J, with 8 bases between the two ends. The germline gives CDR1 SGHNT, CDR2 YYREEE (reference sequence). The CDR3 is made up of 13 amino acids. The CDR3 region is CASSREVNSPLHF. For the CDR3, the DNA is TGTGCCAGCAGCCGGGAAGTTAATTCACCCCTCCACTTT.

V is TRBV6-2 or TRBV6-3 and J is TRBJ2-1; D may be TRBD1 (5 bases). There are 13 residues in the CDR3. CDR1 is MNHEY and CDR2 is SVGEGT in the germline V gene. V dropped 4 bases and J dropped 4 bases, with 8 bases sitting between them. The CDR3 DNA reads TGTGCCAGCAGTTCGGCAGGGTACAATGAGCAGTTCTTC. This sequence encodes CASSSAGYNEQFF.

The V call is TRBV6-5, the J call TRBJ2-1, with 7 bases that match TRBD1. CDR3 length: 14 amino acids. Germline assignment: CDR1 MNHEY and CDR2 SVGAGI. After removal of 6 bases from V and 3 bases from J, the junction contained 5 bases not matched to a gene. The CDR3 region has the DNA TGTGCCAGCAGCCCGGGACAGTTCTACAATGAGCAGTTCTTC. Translated, it gives CASSPGQFYNEQFF.

This clone was detected only once. The genes are TRBV6-5 and TRBJ2-3; 7 nucleotides line up with TRBD1. The germline CDR1 and CDR2 sequences are MNHEY and SVGAGI. Trimming took 5 bases from V and 6 from J; bases not matched to a gene: 5. The CDR3 length is 13 residues. CDR3 protein: CASSTQQGDTQYF. The CDR3 nucleotides are TGTGCCAGCAGTACCCAACAGGGGGATACGCAGTATTTT.

This sequence joins TRBV2 and TRBJ1-1; TRBD1 agrees at 7 bases. Germline V gene lookup returns CDR1 SNHLY and CDR2 FYNNEI. V trimming: 7 bases; J trimming: 0 bases; junction bases outside the gene matches: 5. This CDR3 is 14 amino acids long. The CDR3 protein is CASTRQGMNTEAFF. CDR3 DNA: TGTGCCAGCACCAGACAGGGAATGAACACTGAAGCTTTCTTT. Supplemented by reference TRBV2 and TRBJ1-1, the full variable domain reads EPEVTQTPSHQVTQMGQEVILRCVPISNHLYFYWYRQILGQKVEFLVSFYNNEISEKSEIFDDQFSVERPDGSNFTLKIRSTKLEDSAMYFCASTRQGMNTEAFFGQGTRLTVV.

This clone was counted many times. The V call is TRBV2, the J call TRBJ1-2; no clear D. From germline, CDR1 is SNHLY and CDR2 FYNNEI. V was pared by 5 bases and J by 3 bases, with 10 bases between. This CDR3 has 13 residues. The CDR3 DNA sequence: TGTGCCAGCAGTCCAGGACCTTACTATGGCTACACCTTC. Its translation: CASSPGPYYGYTF.

The rearrangement uses TRBV3-1 (or the pseudogene TRBV3-2) and TRBJ1-1; weak D call: TRBD1 (6 bases). The length of the CDR3 is 13 residues. Germline-derived CDR1 and CDR2 are LGHDT and YNNKEL (reference sequence). Between the trimmed V and J ends, which lost 2 bases and 5 bases, there was a span of 9 bases. This chain's CDR3 is CASSQRGLTEAFF. CDR3 nucleotide sequence: TGTGCCAGCAGCCAAAGGGGGTTGACTGAAGCTTTCTTT.

This clone appeared a few times. The genes are TRBV5-1 and TRBJ1-6; the D gene is possibly TRBD1 (5 bases). V was pared by 7 bases and J by 6 bases, with 14 bases between. Looked up from germline, CDR1 is SGHRS and CDR2 is YFSETQ. The CDR3 runs to 14 residues. The CDR3 coding sequence is TGCGCCAGCTGCTCAGTGGGGGGTAATTCACCCCTCCACTTT. Protein product: CASCSVGGNSPLHF.

The J gene is TRBJ2-1, the V gene TRBV5-5; 10 bases agree with TRBD1. The CDR3 is 14 residues long. Germline values: CDR1 SGHKS, CDR2 YYEKEE (reference sequence). V lost 4 bases to trimming and J lost 9 bases; unmatched junction nucleotides: 7. CDR3 loop: CASSIPGTGVEQFF. Written as DNA, the CDR3 is TGTGCCAGCAGCATTCCCGGGACAGGGGTTGAGCAGTTCTTC.

This chain connects TRBV30 to TRBJ1-2; TRBD1 aligns across 8 bases. The CDR3 sequence is 14 residues long. Per germline, CDR1 GTSNPN and CDR2 SVGIG (reference sequence). V trimming: 2 bases; J trimming: 4 bases; junction bases outside the gene matches: 6. The CDR3 DNA follows: TGTGCCTGGAGTTTACCCGACAGGGGCTATGGCTACACCTTC. Translation: CAWSLPDRGYGYTF.

The V call is TRBV6-6, the J call TRBJ2-2; D perhaps matches TRBD1 (6 bases). In germline, CDR1 is MNHNY, CDR2 SVGAGI (reference sequence). The CDR3 consists of 15 residues. V gave up 2 bases and J gave up 1 base, with 8 bases separating them. CDR3 residues: CASSYGRGNTGELFF. CDR3 DNA: TGTGCCAGCAGTTACGGCAGGGGGAACACCGGGGAGCTGTTTTTT.

This chain connects TRBV24-1 to TRBJ2-3; possibly TRBD1 or TRBD2 for D (5 bases each). Germline loops: CDR1 KGHDR, CDR2 SFDVKD. V dropped 6 bases and J dropped 4 bases, with 13 bases sitting between them. The CDR3 covers 14 residues. CDR3 protein: CATSHAVGADTQYF. The CDR3 bases are TGTGCCACCAGTCATGCGGTGGGGGCAGATACGCAGTATTTT.

J is TRBJ2-3 and V is TRBV7-7, with 7 positions matching TRBD1. The CDR3 has 15 amino acids. Germline lookup yields CDR1 SSHAT and CDR2 FNYEAQ (reference sequence). Unmatched junction bases numbered 9, after V lost 3 bases and J lost 6 bases. As DNA, the CDR3 is TGTGCCAGCAGCTTCAATAGGGGGCCGCAGGATACGCAGTATTTT. Translated, it gives CASSFNRGPQDTQYF.

The rearrangement joins TRBV6-5 to TRBJ1-1; TRBD1 aligns across 8 bases. Per the germline V gene, CDR1 is MNHEY and CDR2 is SVGAGI. This CDR3 comprises 15 residues. The trim removed 10 bases at V and 1 base at J, leaving 11 bases unmatched. The CDR3 nucleotides read TGTGCCACCCATGACAGGGGAATTAGGAACACTGAAGCTTTCTTT. It codes for CATHDRGIRNTEAFF.

This clone has just one count. This sequence joins TRBV6-1 and TRBJ1-2; D perhaps matches TRBD1 (5 bases). CDR3 length: 14 residues. V shed 2 bases and J shed 4 bases, with 11 bases lying between them. The germline gives CDR1 MNHNS, CDR2 SASEGT. In nucleotides, the CDR3 is TGTGCCAGCAGTGAACAGGGCGGGAGCTATGGCTACACCTTC. It encodes CASSEQGGSYGYTF.

V gene TRBV19 combines with J gene TRBJ2-5; no firm D call. Germline-derived CDR1 and CDR2 are LNHDA and SQIVND (reference sequence). The CDR3 loop spans 11 amino acids. V was pared by 2 bases and J by 3 bases, with 1 base between. The CDR3 reads CASSIKETQYF. CDR3 nucleotides: TGTGCCAGTAGTATAAAAGAGACCCAGTACTTC.

This clone has a handful of counts. This chain joins TRBV5-6 and TRBJ1-3, with a weak D call TRBD1 (5 bases). This CDR3 is built from 16 residues. Germline V CDR1 and CDR2: SGHDT, YYEEEE. V lost 2 bases and J 1 base, leaving 13 bases between the germline ends. CDR3 in DNA: TGTGCCAGCAGCTTCTTAGGGGAATTTTCTGGAAACACCATATATTTT. Translated: CASSFLGEFSGNTIYF.

This chain joins TRBV11-2 and TRBJ2-7, with no clear D. Germline V gene lookup returns CDR1 SGHAT and CDR2 FQNNGV. Trimming removed 1 base at V and 0 bases at J, with 7 bases between. This CDR3 is built from 14 residues. The CDR3 DNA is TGTGCCAGCAGCTTAGCCCGGAACTCCTACGAGCAGTACTTC. It encodes CASSLARNSYEQYF.

This chain connects TRBV2 to TRBJ1-1, with 10 bases lining up with TRBD1. Unmatched junction bases numbered 1, after V lost 6 bases and J lost 0 bases. CDR1 SNHLY and CDR2 FYNNEI come from the germline V gene. This CDR3 is 14 amino acids long. CDR3 protein: CASRGQGLNTEAFF. As DNA, the CDR3 is TGTGCCAGCAGGGGACAGGGGTTGAACACTGAAGCTTTCTTT.

The chain couples TRBV2 to TRBJ1-1; no reliable D call. From germline, CDR1 is SNHLY and CDR2 FYNNEI. V lost 4 bases and J lost 7, with 13 bases in between. CDR3 length: 13 residues. DNA of the CDR3: TGTGCCAGCAGTGTAACAGTCGGGGTTGAAGCTTTCTTT. Translated: CASSVTVGVEAFF.

The chain couples TRBV5-3 to TRBJ1-1; D is perhaps TRBD1 (6 bases). TRBV5-3 has ORF status, its function being uncertain. V lost 5 bases, J lost 11 bases, and 13 bases lay in between. CDR3 length: 11 residues. CDR3 in DNA: TGTGCCAGAAGAGCCAACAGGGATGCTTTCTTT. Encoded protein: CARRANRDAFF.

This chain joins TRBV21-1 and TRBJ2-2. TRBV21-1 is given as a pseudogene. The CDR3 is 11 residues long. This chain's CDR3 is CASSKKGELFF. The CDR3 nucleotides are TGTGCCAGCAGCAAGAAGGGGGAGCTGTTTTTT.